Below are 14 T cell receptor beta chains sequenced from a single sample in a study of T-cell memory formation after mild COVID-19. TCRdb analysed the 5' RACE reads with MiXCR anew, one entry per CDR3 protein. Among a few hundred thousand distinct CDR3 sequences listed, around a quarter were seen once. Source material: PBMCs or a T cell subset sorted from them (not recorded which). These receptors all stem from an adult woman who had mild COVID-19 (a few samples of this study predate the infection). Cell type and time point are not known.

The chain couples TRBV24-1 to TRBJ2-3; D is perhaps TRBD2 (5 bases). The V end lost 9 bases, the J end lost 1 base, and 19 bases lay between the germline ends. CDR3 length: 16 amino acids. CDR1 KGHDR and CDR2 SFDVKD come from the germline V gene. This CDR3 is CATFGVLRCRTDTQYF. The CDR3 bases are TGTGCCACCTTCGGGGTCCTCCGGTGCCGCACAGATACGCAGTATTTT.

The gene calls are TRBV7-8 and TRBJ2-1; possible D gene TRBD2, 6 bases. The V gene's germline CDR1 is SGHVS and CDR2 FQNEAQ. Trimming stripped 3 bases from V and 3 bases from J, with 18 bases between. The CDR3 totals 17 residues. The CDR3 protein is CASSLGRRERGYNEQFF. CDR3 DNA sequence: TGTGCCAGCAGCTTGGGCCGACGGGAGAGAGGCTACAATGAGCAGTTCTTC.

This clonotype was recorded a few times. CDR3 DNA: TGCGCCAGCAGCTCTAAGCGCGGGAACTACGAGCAGTACTTC. Translated, it gives CASSSKRGNYEQYF. The gene calls are TRBV5-1 and TRBJ2-7, with a weak D call TRBD2 (6 bases). This CDR3 contains 14 residues. Germline V CDR1 and CDR2: SGHRS, YFSETQ. The V end was cut by 3 bases, the J end by 3 bases, with 13 bases between.

The chain combines TRBV12-3 or TRBV12-4 with TRBJ2-3; D is unclear. This CDR3 region has 14 residues. Trimming removed 5 bases from V and 1 base from J, with 10 bases in between. The CDR3 sequence: CASSLRHGTDTQYF. The DNA of the CDR3 is TGTGCCAGCAGTCTCCGACACGGCACAGATACGCAGTATTTT.

The chain carries TRBV2 and TRBJ2-1, with 9 bases that match TRBD2. The trim removed 6 bases at V and 5 bases at J, leaving 5 bases unmatched. The germline gives CDR1 SNHLY, CDR2 FYNNEI. This CDR3 has 14 residues. The CDR3 spells CASSLAGRDNEQFF. DNA for the CDR3: TGTGCCAGCAGCCTAGCGGGACGCGACAATGAGCAGTTCTTC.

This sequence joins TRBV20-1 and TRBJ2-5; 9 nucleotides line up with TRBD1. Trimming at V came to 5 bases and at J to 1 base, leaving 14 bases not matched to a gene. Germline V gives CDR1 DFQATT, CDR2 SNEGSKA (reference sequence). This CDR3 contains 17 residues. As DNA, the CDR3 is TGCAGTGCTGATAACAGGGGGCGCGACCAATTCCAAGAGACCCAGTACTTC. It yields the protein CSADNRGRDQFQETQYF.

V gene TRBV7-8 combines with J gene TRBJ2-5; 11 bases line up with TRBD2. Germline values: CDR1 SGHVS, CDR2 FQNEAQ. The length of the CDR3 is 14 residues. J was trimmed by 4 bases and V by 7 bases; bases with no gene match: 5. In DNA, the CDR3 is TGTGCCAGCACACGGACTAGCGGGTTAGAGACCCAGTACTTC. Translated: CASTRTSGLETQYF.

The V gene is TRBV9, the J gene TRBJ1-1; possibly TRBD1 for D (5 bases). Germline V CDR1 and CDR2: SGDLS, YYNGEE. This CDR3 is 14 amino acids long. With 0 bases removed from V and 4 bases from J, the gap between germline ends came to 10 bases. This CDR3 is CASSVARAGTEAFF. The DNA of the CDR3 is TGTGCCAGCAGCGTAGCCAGGGCCGGCACTGAAGCTTTCTTT.

This chain's CDR3 is CASSLVGRVDYGYTF. The CDR3 DNA sequence: TGCGCCAGCAGCTTGGTTGGCAGGGTCGACTATGGCTACACCTTC. The chain joins TRBV5-1 to TRBJ1-2, with D possibly being TRBD1 (5 bases). This CDR3 region has 15 residues. The germline gives CDR1 SGHRS, CDR2 YFSETQ. V was clipped by 0 bases and J by 3 bases, with 12 bases between them.

This chain joins TRBV7-9 and TRBJ1-2; a possible D gene is TRBD1 (5 bases). Germline CDR1 reads SEHNR; CDR2 reads FQNEAQ (reference sequence). CDR3 length: 18 residues. With 3 bases removed from V and 3 bases from J, the gap between germline ends came to 23 bases. The CDR3 DNA reads as TGTGCCAGCAGCTTTGGGGCAGAGGGGCTCCCCCACTACTATGGCTACACCTTC. Translated: CASSFGAEGLPHYYGYTF.

The V and J genes are TRBV15 and TRBJ2-1, with D hard to call. Germline CDR1 is LNHNV and CDR2 is YYDKDF (reference sequence). There are 11 residues in the CDR3. Trimming took 8 bases from V and 6 from J, leaving 8 bases between them. CDR3 DNA sequence: TGTGCCACCTTGTCCCGCAATGAGCAGTTCTTC. Protein: CATLSRNEQFF.

This clonotype showed up just a few times. The V call is TRBV30, the J call TRBJ2-7; 9 bases line up with TRBD1. Germline CDR1 reads GTSNPN; CDR2 reads SVGIG (reference sequence). J was trimmed by 2 bases and V by 3 bases; bases with no gene match: 5. This CDR3 spans 14 amino acids. The CDR3 sequence is CAWSGDRVPYEQYF. DNA of the CDR3: TGTGCCTGGAGCGGGGACAGGGTCCCCTACGAGCAGTACTTC.

This clonotype turned up a few times. The chain has TRBV5-6 and TRBJ2-2; D unclear. Germline lookup yields CDR1 SGHDT and CDR2 YYEEEE. V was pared by 1 base and J by 8 bases, with 12 bases between. The CDR3 has 14 residues. In nucleotides, the CDR3 is TGTGCCAGCAGCTTGAAGAAGCTTTTAGGGGAGCTGTTTTTT. This translates into CASSLKKLLGELFF.

This chain connects TRBV20-1 to TRBJ2-1; 9 nucleotides agree with TRBD1. CDR1 and CDR2 from the germline V gene are DFQATT and SNEGSKA (reference sequence). The CDR3 has 19 residues. V dropped 0 bases and J dropped 4; count of bases not matched to a gene: 16. Here the CDR3 reads CSARDPSLPTGGAYNEQFF. The CDR3, as DNA: TGCAGTGCTAGAGATCCCAGCCTTCCGACAGGGGGTGCGTACAATGAGCAGTTCTTC.